These 10 T cell receptor beta chains originate from one sample sequenced in a study of CD8+ T cells in alopecia areata. RNA was extracted and reverse transcribed into cDNA as the sequencing template. Repertoires were generated with immunoSEQ multiplex PCR, while TCRdb's copy carries only in-frame clones and drops some. Among roughly 220,000 clones listed, more than 30% were seen once. Treatment defined: oral pan-JAK inhibitor, 5-10 mg twice daily. Here the sequenced sample was CD4+ T cells sorted from blood, taken at week 34, from a patient treated with tofacitinib. Receptors originate from a human donor with alopecia areata.

The chain joins TRBV5-1 to TRBJ2-1; the D gene is possibly TRBD1 (6 bases). Germline CDR1 and CDR2: SGHRS and YFSETQ. Trimming pared 4 bases from V and 7 bases from J, leaving 15 bases between. CDR3 length: 14 amino acids. In DNA, the CDR3 is TGCGCCAGCAGCAAAGGACAGCTTAAAAATGAGCAGTTCTTC. Protein product: CASSKGQLKNEQFF.

This rearrangement joins TRBV27 to TRBJ1-2; D is uncertain. Germline assignment: CDR1 MNHEY and CDR2 SMNVEV (reference sequence). V was clipped by 3 bases and J by 6 bases, with 17 bases between them. The CDR3 is 15 amino acids. CDR3 amino acids: CASSFRSTYPDGYTF. In nucleotides, the CDR3 is TGTGCCAGCAGTTTCAGAAGTACCTACCCGGATGGCTACACCTTC.

The CDR3 DNA sequence: TGCGCCAGCAGCTTGGGGATTTTGGGCTACGAGCAGTACTTC. Amino acids: CASSLGILGYEQYF. The chain uses TRBV5-1 and TRBJ2-7; D is unclear. CDR1 SGHRS and CDR2 YFSETQ come from the germline V gene. The V gene lost 0 bases and the J gene lost 3 bases, with 10 bases spanning the gap. CDR3 size: 14 residues.

Written as DNA, the CDR3 is TGTGCCTGGAGTGTAAATCCGGGGAAAACAGATACGCAGTATTTT. Amino acid sequence: CAWSVNPGKTDTQYF. The chain links TRBV30 to TRBJ2-3; possibly TRBD2 for D (5 bases). The length of the CDR3 is 15 residues. Trimming took 0 bases from V and 3 from J, leaving 13 bases between them. Germline loops: CDR1 GTSNPN, CDR2 SVGIG (reference sequence).

This chain uses TRBV6-1 with TRBJ2-6; D gene unclear. Trimming removed 6 bases at V and 4 bases at J, with 10 bases between. Germline CDR1 MNHNS, CDR2 SASEGT. This CDR3 is built from 14 residues. This CDR3 reads CASRTAYGANVLTF. CDR3 nucleotides: TGTGCCAGCAGGACTGCGTACGGGGCCAACGTCCTGACTTTC.

V and J are TRBV10-3 and TRBJ2-7, with 12 bases lining up with TRBD1. The CDR3 contains 14 residues. With 4 bases clipped from V and 7 bases from J, the junction kept 5 bases outside the gene matches. Germline CDR1 ENHRY, CDR2 SYGVKD. For the CDR3, the DNA is TGTGCCATCAGTGTGGGACAGGGGGCGGATGAGCAGTACTTC. It is translated as CAISVGQGADEQYF.

In its sample, this clone was seen a few times. The genes are TRBV10-3 and TRBJ2-7; TRBD1 agrees at 9 bases. Trimming cost V 8 bases and J 0 bases; bases outside gene matches: 5. CDR1 ENHRY and CDR2 SYGVKD come from the germline V gene. The CDR3 contains 14 residues. The CDR3, as DNA: TGTGCCATCGGCGGGACAGGGAGCTCCTACGAGCAGTACTTC. Translation: CAIGGTGSSYEQYF.

CDR3: CAWSHNGDQPQHF. DNA for the CDR3: TGTGCCTGGAGCCATAACGGGGATCAGCCCCAGCATTTT. This chain links TRBV30 with TRBJ1-5; D unclear. The V gene lost 3 bases and the J gene lost 5 bases, with 11 bases spanning the gap. CDR1 and CDR2 (germline): GTSNPN, SVGIG (reference sequence). CDR3 length equals 13 residues.

In its sample, this clone was seen once. J is TRBJ1-2 and V is TRBV7-9; TRBD1 agrees at 7 bases. Germline V CDR1 and CDR2: SEHNR, FQNEAQ (reference sequence). The length of the CDR3 is 14 residues. The V and J ends lost 11 bases and 0 bases, in that order; junction bases with no gene match: 9. The CDR3 spells CAGERQGSNYGYTF. CDR3 DNA: TGTGCCGGGGAAAGACAGGGATCTAACTATGGCTACACCTTC.

The CDR3 coding sequence is TGTGCCAGCAGCTTGTCACTAGCGGGGGGCTCCTCCTACGAGCAGTACTTC. This encodes CASSLSLAGGSSYEQYF. This chain links TRBV5-4 with TRBJ2-7; 12 positions match TRBD2. CDR3 size: 17 residues. V lost 1 base and J lost 0; bases outside the gene matches: 5. The germline gives CDR1 SGHNT, CDR2 YYREEE (reference sequence).